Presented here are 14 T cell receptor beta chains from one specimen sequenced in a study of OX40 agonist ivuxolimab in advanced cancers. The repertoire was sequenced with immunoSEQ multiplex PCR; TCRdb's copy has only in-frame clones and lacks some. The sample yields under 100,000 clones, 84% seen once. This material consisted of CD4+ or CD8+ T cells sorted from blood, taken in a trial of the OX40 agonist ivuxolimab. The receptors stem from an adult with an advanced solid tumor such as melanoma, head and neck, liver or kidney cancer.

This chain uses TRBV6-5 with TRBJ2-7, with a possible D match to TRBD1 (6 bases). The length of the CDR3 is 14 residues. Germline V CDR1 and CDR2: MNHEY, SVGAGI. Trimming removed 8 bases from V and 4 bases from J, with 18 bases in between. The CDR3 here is CASQSVRGTYEQYF. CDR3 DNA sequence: TGTGCCAGCCAGAGTGTCAGGGGAACTTACGAGCAGTACTTC.

CDR3 residues: CASSSSVGSSNQPQHF. CDR3 nucleotide sequence: TGTGCCAGCAGTTCATCGGTGGGCAGCAGCAATCAGCCCCAGCATTTT. The J gene is TRBJ1-5, the V gene TRBV28, with D unclear. This CDR3 has 16 amino acids. Trimming cost V 4 bases and J 1 base, with 14 bases left between them. The germline V gene has CDR1 MDHEN and CDR2 SYDVKM.

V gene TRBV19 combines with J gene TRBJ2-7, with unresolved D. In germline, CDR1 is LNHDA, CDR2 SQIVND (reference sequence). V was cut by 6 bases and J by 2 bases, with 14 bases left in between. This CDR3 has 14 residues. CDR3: CASRSQLPPYEQYF. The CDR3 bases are TGTGCCAGTAGGAGTCAGCTGCCCCCCTACGAGCAGTACTTC. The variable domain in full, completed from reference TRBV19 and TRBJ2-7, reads DGGITQSPKYLFRKEGQNVTLSCEQNLNHDAMYWYRQDPGQGLRLIYYSQIVNDFQKGDIAEGYSVSREKKESFPLTVTSAQKNPTAFYLCASRSQLPPYEQYFGPGTRLTVT.

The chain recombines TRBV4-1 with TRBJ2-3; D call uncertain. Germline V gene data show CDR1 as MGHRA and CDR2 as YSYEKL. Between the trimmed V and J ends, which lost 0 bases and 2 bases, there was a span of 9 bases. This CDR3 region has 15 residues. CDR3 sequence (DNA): TGCGCCAGCAGCCAAGATGATCGGGTCACAGATACGCAGTATTTT. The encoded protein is CASSQDDRVTDTQYF.

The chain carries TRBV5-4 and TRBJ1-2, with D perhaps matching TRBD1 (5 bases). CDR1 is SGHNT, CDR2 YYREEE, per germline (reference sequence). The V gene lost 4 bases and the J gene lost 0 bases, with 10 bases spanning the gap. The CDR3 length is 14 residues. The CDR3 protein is CASSRQLSNYGYTF. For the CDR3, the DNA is TGTGCCAGCAGCCGACAGCTATCTAACTATGGCTACACCTTC.

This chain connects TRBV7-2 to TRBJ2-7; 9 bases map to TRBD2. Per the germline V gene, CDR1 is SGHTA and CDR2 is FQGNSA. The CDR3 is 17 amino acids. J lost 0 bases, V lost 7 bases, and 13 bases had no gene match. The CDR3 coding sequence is TGTGCCAGCACCTTTGGGGGTACTAGCGGGTACTCCTACGAGCAGTACTTC. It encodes CASTFGGTSGYSYEQYF. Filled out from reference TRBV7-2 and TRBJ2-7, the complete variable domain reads GAGVSQSPSNKVTEKGKDVELRCDPISGHTALYWYRQSLGQGLEFLIYFQGNSAPDKSGLPSDRFSAERTGGSVSTLTIQRTQQEDSAVYLCASTFGGTSGYSYEQYFGPGTRLTVT.

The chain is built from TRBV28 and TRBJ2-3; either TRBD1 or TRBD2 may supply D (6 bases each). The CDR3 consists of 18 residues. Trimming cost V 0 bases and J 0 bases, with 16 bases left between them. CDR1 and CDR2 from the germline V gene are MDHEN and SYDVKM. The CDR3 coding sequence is TGTGCCAGCAGTTTATGGGGCAGGTGGGGGGCTAGCACAGATACGCAGTATTTT. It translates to CASSLWGRWGASTDTQYF.

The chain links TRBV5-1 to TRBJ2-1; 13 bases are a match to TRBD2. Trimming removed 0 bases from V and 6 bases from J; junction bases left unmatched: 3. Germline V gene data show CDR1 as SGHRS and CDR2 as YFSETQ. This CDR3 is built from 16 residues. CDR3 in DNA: TGCGCCAGCAGCTTGGAACTAGCGGGGGGGCGCAATGAGCAGTTCTTC. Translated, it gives CASSLELAGGRNEQFF.

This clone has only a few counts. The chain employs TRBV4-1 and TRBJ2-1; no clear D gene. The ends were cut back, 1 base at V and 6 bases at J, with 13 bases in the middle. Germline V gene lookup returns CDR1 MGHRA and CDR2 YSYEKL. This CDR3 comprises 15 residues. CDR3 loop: CASSQGSSEVNEQFF. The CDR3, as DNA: TGCGCCAGCAGCCAAGGTTCGTCTGAGGTCAATGAGCAGTTCTTC.

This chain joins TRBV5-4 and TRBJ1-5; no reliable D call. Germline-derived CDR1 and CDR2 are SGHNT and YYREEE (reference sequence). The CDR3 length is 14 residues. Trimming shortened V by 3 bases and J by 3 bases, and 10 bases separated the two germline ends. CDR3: CASSSDGFNQPQHF. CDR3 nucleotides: TGTGCCAGCAGCTCGGACGGTTTCAATCAGCCCCAGCATTTT.

The CDR3 nucleotides read TGTGCCAGCAGCCCCGGGACAACGAGGGAGACCCAGTACTTC. Protein product: CASSPGTTRETQYF. This chain joins TRBV7-2 and TRBJ2-5, with D possibly matching TRBD1 (6 bases). The CDR3 extends over 14 amino acids. Germline CDR1 is SGHTA and CDR2 is FQGNSA. Trimming pared 5 bases from V and 5 bases from J, leaving 15 bases between.

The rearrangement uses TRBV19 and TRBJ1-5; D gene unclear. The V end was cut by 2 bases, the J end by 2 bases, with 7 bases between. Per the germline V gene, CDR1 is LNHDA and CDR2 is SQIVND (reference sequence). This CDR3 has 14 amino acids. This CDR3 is CASSILQGNQPQHF. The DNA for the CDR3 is TGTGCCAGTAGTATACTACAAGGCAATCAGCCCCAGCATTTT.

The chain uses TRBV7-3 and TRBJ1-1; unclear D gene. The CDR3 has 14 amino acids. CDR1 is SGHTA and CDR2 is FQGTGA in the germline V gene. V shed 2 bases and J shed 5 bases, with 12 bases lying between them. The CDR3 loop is CASSLEPAETEAFF. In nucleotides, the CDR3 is TGTGCCAGCAGCTTAGAGCCCGCCGAGACTGAAGCTTTCTTT.

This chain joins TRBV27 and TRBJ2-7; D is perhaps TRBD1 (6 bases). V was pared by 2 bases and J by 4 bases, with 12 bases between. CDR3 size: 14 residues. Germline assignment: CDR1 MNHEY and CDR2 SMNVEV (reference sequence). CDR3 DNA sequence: TGTGCCAGCAGTTTAGTAGGGGGAGAGTACGAGCAGTACTTC. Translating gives CASSLVGGEYEQYF.